A selection of T cell receptor beta chains follows, all from one sample in a study of spatial heterogeneity in lung cancer. TCRdb fed the 5' RACE reads into MiXCR, producing one record per CDR3 protein. Among tens of thousands of distinct CDR3 sequences listed, 13% were seen once. The material was PBMCs, obtained at surgery. The receptors originated from a male donor with early-stage non-small cell lung cancer. Each CDR3 is given with its conserved first and last residue. The D gene is left open where the match is weak. Clone size is shown for a subset of rows, as once, few, many or a class of expanded clone.

CDR3 DNA	CDR3 protein	D gene	clone size	J gene	V gene
TGTGCCAGCACTAGGGGAGGTGGTATGAACACTGAAGCTTTCTTT	CASTRGGGMNTEAFF	NA	many	TRBJ1-1	TRBV5-5
TGTGCCAGCAGCTTCCCAGGGAACCTGAACTATGGCTACACCTTC	CASSFPGNLNYGYTF	NA	NA	TRBJ1-2	TRBV5-6
TGTGCCAGCAGCCCGGGGGACACTGCCTACGAGCAGTACTTC	CASSPGDTAYEQYF	NA	few	TRBJ2-7	TRBV9
TGCAGCGCTTACAGGGGGAGGAAGATGAACACTGAAGCTTTCTTT	CSAYRGRKMNTEAFF	TRBD1	many	TRBJ1-1	TRBV29-1
TGTGCCAGCTCCAGGGGACAGCCCGAGCAGTACTTC	CASSRGQPEQYF	TRBD1	many	TRBJ2-7	TRBV28
TGTGCCAGCAGTTTACCGGGACAGGAATCTGGGGCTTTCTTT	CASSLPGQESGAFF	TRBD1	few	TRBJ1-1	TRBV12-3/TRBV12-4
TGTGCCAGCAGCTTCTACACCGGGGAGCTGTTTTTT	CASSFYTGELFF	NA	NA	TRBJ2-2	TRBV7-9
TGCGCCAGCAGCCTCCTAGCGGGTCCGAACACCGGGGAGCTGTTTTTT	CASSLLAGPNTGELFF	TRBD2	many	TRBJ2-2	TRBV5-1
TGTGCCAGCAGTTCCCCCGCGCGGGCCCGAGAGACCCAGTACTTC	CASSSPARARETQYF	NA	NA	TRBJ2-5	TRBV6-2/TRBV6-3
TGCGCCAGCAGCCTCCGACAGGGATTCTACGAGCAGTACTTC	CASSLRQGFYEQYF	TRBD1	few	TRBJ2-7	TRBV4-1
TGCGCCAGCAGTGTGGAGGGGACGCCTACGCAGTATTTT	CASSVEGTPTQYF	NA	many	TRBJ2-3	TRBV5-1
TGTGCCAGCAGCGGACTAGCGGGAAAGGACAATGAGCAGTTCTTC	CASSGLAGKDNEQFF	TRBD2	few	TRBJ2-1	TRBV12-3/TRBV12-4
TGTGCCAGCAGCCCCAGGGTCTACCCCTACGAGCAGTACTTC	CASSPRVYPYEQYF	NA	few	TRBJ2-7	TRBV5-6
TGCGCCAGCAGCATAGGGACTCCTAGCACCCACGAGCAGTACTTC	CASSIGTPSTHEQYF	NA	few	TRBJ2-7	TRBV5-1
TGCAGTGCTAGAGATGGGAGGCACCCCTCTAACTATGGCTACACCTTC	CSARDGRHPSNYGYTF	NA	few	TRBJ1-2	TRBV20-1
TGTGCCAGCAGCGACAGGGGACAGGCCGGTGAGCAGTTCTTC	CASSDRGQAGEQFF	TRBD1	many	TRBJ2-1	TRBV3-1